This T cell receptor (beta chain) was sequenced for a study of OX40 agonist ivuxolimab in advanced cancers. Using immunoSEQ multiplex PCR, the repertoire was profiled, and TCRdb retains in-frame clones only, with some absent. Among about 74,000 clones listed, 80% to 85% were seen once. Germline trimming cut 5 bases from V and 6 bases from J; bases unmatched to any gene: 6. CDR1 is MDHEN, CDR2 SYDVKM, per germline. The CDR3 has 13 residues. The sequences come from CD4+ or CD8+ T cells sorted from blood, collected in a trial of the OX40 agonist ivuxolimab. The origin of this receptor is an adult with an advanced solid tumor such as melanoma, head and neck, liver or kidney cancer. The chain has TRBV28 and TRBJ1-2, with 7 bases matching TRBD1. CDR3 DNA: TGTGCCAGCAGTCAACAGGGGAGGCATGGCTACACCTTC. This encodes CASSQQGRHGYTF.